What follows are 5 T cell receptor beta chains derived from one specimen sequenced in a study of blood T cell repertoires in COVID-19. Profiling relied on immunoSEQ multiplex PCR, and the TCRdb table lists in-frame clones only, not all of them. The repertoire holds approximately 250,000 clones, with 75% to 85% as singletons. Sequenced material: peripheral blood. These TCRs come from a human donor in a cohort sampled during active COVID-19.

This chain uses TRBV7-9 with TRBJ1-1, with no clear D. CDR3 length: 15 residues. The germline gives CDR1 SEHNR, CDR2 FQNEAQ (reference sequence). The V end lost 5 bases, the J end lost 6 bases, and 19 bases lay between the germline ends. The CDR3: CASSARVTIGAEAFF. CDR3 DNA: TGTGCCAGCAGCGCACGCGTTACTATCGGAGCTGAAGCTTTCTTT. The complete variable domain, with remaining parts taken from reference TRBV7-9 and TRBJ1-1, reads DTGVSQNPRHKITKRGQNVTFRCDPISEHNRLYWYRQTLGQGPEFLTYFQNEAQLEKSRLLSDRFSAERPKGSFSTLEIQRTEQGDSAMYLCASSARVTIGAEAFFGQGTRLTVV.

J is TRBJ2-7 and V is TRBV4-2; D not certain. V was shortened by 4 bases and J by 0 bases, with 10 bases between the two germline ends. The CDR3 consists of 14 residues. Germline CDR1 LGHNA, CDR2 YNFKEQ. The CDR3 sequence: CASSRTELSYEQYF. In DNA form, the CDR3 reads TGTGCCAGCAGCCGTACTGAACTCTCCTACGAGCAGTACTTC.

The rearrangement uses TRBV11-2 and TRBJ1-3; D ambiguous. The CDR3 sequence is 16 residues long. V was pared by 5 bases and J by 0 bases, with 14 bases between. Germline CDR1 is SGHAT and CDR2 is FQNNGV. The CDR3 DNA reads TGTGCCAGCAGCCCATTGAACCCGAGCTCTGGAAACACCATATATTTT. Protein sequence: CASSPLNPSSGNTIYF.

The chain carries TRBV5-1 and TRBJ2-1; possible D gene TRBD2, 6 bases. The CDR3 loop spans 15 amino acids. Germline V gene data show CDR1 as SGHRS and CDR2 as YFSETQ. V lost 6 bases, J lost 8 bases, and 21 bases lay in between. As DNA, the CDR3 is TGCGCCAGCACCGAGACTAGGCCAAGCTATGATGAGCAGTTCTTC. It is translated as CASTETRPSYDEQFF.

V gene TRBV27 combines with J gene TRBJ1-2, with TRBD1 matching over 7 bases. The CDR3 spans 13 residues. V trimming: 2 bases; J trimming: 10 bases; junction bases outside the gene matches: 7. Germline CDR1 MNHEY, CDR2 SMNVEV (reference sequence). The CDR3 reads CASSLNRGHDYTF. In DNA, the CDR3 is TGTGCCAGCAGTTTAAACAGGGGACATGACTACACCTTC.